These 27 T cell receptor beta chains were sequenced from one sample in a study of blood T cells in healthy people across ages. PCR was performed a second time for roughly 7 to 12 cycles using a sample-barcoded 5' primer and a J-beta primer mix. TCRdb fed the 5' RACE reads into MiXCR, producing one record per CDR3 protein. Of approximately 810,000 distinct CDR3 sequences in the sample, roughly 26% were seen once. Sequenced sample: blood. The receptors here all came from a woman of 80 years or more in good health.

The chain joins TRBV3-1 to TRBJ2-1; no clear D. The V gene's germline CDR1 is LGHDT and CDR2 YNNKEL (reference sequence). The CDR3 is 14 residues long. The germline V and J ends were trimmed by 7 bases and 9 bases, with 19 bases remaining between them. The CDR3 bases are TGTGCCAGCAAAAGGAGCGTGGCTGAGTCTGAGCAGTTCTTC. Encoded protein: CASKRSVAESEQFF.

This clonotype turned up a few times. One base away lies a much larger clone, so this may be a sequencing read error. The rearrangement joins TRBV20-1 to TRBJ2-1, with 7 bases aligning to TRBD2. Per the germline V gene, CDR1 is DFQATT and CDR2 is SNEGSKA (reference sequence). This CDR3 has 13 residues. The CDR3 here is CSTRQRGFNEQFF. Here the CDR3 DNA reads TGCAGTACTAGACAGCGGGGATTCAATGAGCAGTTCTTC.

This clonotype was detected a few times. This chain joins TRBV18 and TRBJ2-7; no clear D. This CDR3 contains 14 residues. Germline CDR1 reads KGHSH; CDR2 reads LQKENI. V dropped 0 bases and J dropped 2 bases, with 8 bases sitting between them. The CDR3 DNA sequence: TGTGCCAGCTCACCACCGATTAGTACCTACGAGCAGTACTTC. It specifies CASSPPISTYEQYF.

A few counts support this clonotype. The chain carries TRBV20-1 and TRBJ2-7; D is undetermined. The germline V gene encodes CDR1 DFQATT and CDR2 SNEGSKA (reference sequence). The CDR3 covers 10 residues. Deletions cut 5 bases from V and 3 bases from J, with 5 bases between. CDR3 sequence reads: CSAGFYEQYF. The CDR3 DNA reads TGCAGTGCTGGATTCTACGAGCAGTACTTC.

Comments on this clonotype: This may be a read error, as it is one base from a much larger clone. The V and J genes are TRBV28 and TRBJ2-1, with 9 bases that match TRBD2. Germline trimming cut 6 bases from V and 9 bases from J; bases unmatched to any gene: 15. The CDR3 has 16 residues. CDR1 MDHEN and CDR2 SYDVKM come from the germline V gene. The CDR3 coding sequence is TGTGCCAGCAGGCGCGTCGGACTAGCGAGGGGTTCTGAGCAGTTCTTC. Its translation: CASRRVGLARGSEQFF.

This clonotype was seen many times. The CDR3: CASSGGVIPSYNEQFF. The CDR3 DNA sequence: TGTGCCAGCAGCGGAGGGGTCATTCCCTCCTACAATGAGCAGTTCTTC. The chain is built from TRBV7-2 and TRBJ2-1, with D possibly being TRBD2 (6 bases). Germline V gene data show CDR1 as SGHTA and CDR2 as FQGNSA. The CDR3 runs to 16 residues. V was pared by 5 bases and J by 0 bases, with 14 bases between.

This clonotype occurred many times. The CDR3 nucleotides are TGCAGTGCTAGAAAACAGGGATACGGCTACACCTTC. It specifies CSARKQGYGYTF. The chain carries TRBV20-1 and TRBJ1-2, with D perhaps matching TRBD1 (6 bases). Germline assignment: CDR1 DFQATT and CDR2 SNEGSKA (reference sequence). The CDR3 consists of 12 residues. V lost 2 bases and J lost 8, with 12 bases in between.

The chain is built from TRBV12-3 or TRBV12-4 and TRBJ2-3; D uncertain. The CDR3 covers 13 residues. V shed 7 bases and J shed 11 bases, with 19 bases lying between them. The CDR3 coding sequence is TGTGCCAGCAACGGGCCGCGCACAGATGTGCAGTATTTT. Translating gives CASNGPRTDVQYF.

As to this clonotype: This could be a read error, since a much larger clone is one nucleotide away. This chain uses TRBV27 with TRBJ2-2; no reliable D call. There are 13 residues in the CDR3. Germline loops: CDR1 MNHEY, CDR2 SMNVEV (reference sequence). The CDR3 DNA follows: TGTGCCGGCAGAAGGGCGAACACCGGGGAGCTGTTTTTT. It translates to CAGRRANTGELFF.

In this sample, this clonotype turned up a few times. The chain has TRBV20-1 and TRBJ2-1, with 10 positions matching TRBD2. The CDR3 has 14 residues. The junction had 9 bases not matched to a gene; V was cut back by 6 bases and J by 7 bases. Germline V gene lookup returns CDR1 DFQATT and CDR2 SNEGSKA (reference sequence). CDR3 amino acids: CSAPAGGPRNEQFF. The CDR3 DNA is TGCAGTGCCCCAGCGGGGGGGCCGAGGAATGAGCAGTTCTTC.

This clonotype was seen a handful of times. V gene TRBV20-1 combines with J gene TRBJ1-2; TRBD1 is a possible D gene (6 bases). The ends were cut back, 6 bases at V and 4 bases at J, with 24 bases in the middle. In germline, CDR1 is DFQATT, CDR2 SNEGSKA (reference sequence). This CDR3 is built from 16 residues. CDR3 coding DNA: TGCAGTGCCGCTAGAAGGGGGGGCAGGGGAGGCTATGGCTACACCTTC. It codes for CSAARRGGRGGYGYTF.

This clonotype was counted a few times. The rearrangement links TRBV29-1 to TRBJ2-1, with 7 bases matching TRBD1. The CDR3 covers 13 residues. Germline lookup yields CDR1 SQVTM and CDR2 ANQGSEA. V dropped 7 bases and J dropped 4; count of bases not matched to a gene: 7. The CDR3 coding sequence is TGCAGCGGTGGGTCGGACAGGTACAATGAGCAGTTCTTC. This sequence encodes CSGGSDRYNEQFF.

As regards this clonotype: The junction departs from germline at one end; a sequencing error may be responsible. J is TRBJ2-1 and V is TRBV28; D may be TRBD1 (5 bases). The CDR3 extends over 14 amino acids. Germline CDR1 reads MDHEN; CDR2 reads SYDVKM. The CDR3 is CANSSTRVGNEQFF. CDR3 bases: TGTGCCAACAGTTCCACCAGGGTGGGCAATGAGCAGTTCTTC. Full variable domain (rest looked up from reference TRBV28 and TRBJ2-1): DVKVTQSSRYLVKRTGEKVFLECVQDMDHENMFWYRQDPGLGLRLIYFSYDVKMKEKGDIPEGYSVSREKKERFSLILESASTNQTSMYLCANSSTRVGNEQFFGPGTRLTVL.

V usage is TRBV3-1 and J usage is TRBJ2-7, with D possibly TRBD1 on 5 matching bases. Germline loops: CDR1 LGHDT, CDR2 YNNKEL (reference sequence). Trimming stripped 3 bases from V and 10 bases from J, with 10 bases between. This CDR3 is built from 11 residues. The CDR3 nucleotides read TGTGCCAGCAGCCATGGTGGGGCCCAGTACTTC. Its protein is CASSHGGAQYF.

This clonotype was seen many times. The chain couples TRBV2 to TRBJ2-5; TRBD1 matches at 9 bases. In germline, CDR1 is SNHLY, CDR2 FYNNEI. The CDR3 spans 17 residues. The ends lost 5 bases at V and 3 bases at J; junction bases unmatched: 13. As DNA, the CDR3 is TGTGCCAGCAGTACCTTCTTGGGACAGGGATCGGAAGAGACCCAGTACTTC. Protein sequence: CASSTFLGQGSEETQYF. Full variable domain (remainder filled in from reference TRBV2 and TRBJ2-5): EPEVTQTPSHQVTQMGQEVILRCVPISNHLYFYWYRQILGQKVEFLVSFYNNEISEKSEIFDDQFSVERPDGSNFTLKIRSTKLEDSAMYFCASSTFLGQGSEETQYFGPGTRLLVL.

This clonotype was recorded many times. The chain uses TRBV12-3 or TRBV12-4 and TRBJ1-2; D might be TRBD1 (5 bases). Deletions cut 4 bases from V and 4 bases from J, with 16 bases between. This CDR3 has 15 residues. Here the CDR3 reads CASSSRALGGYGYTF. The CDR3 DNA reads TGTGCCAGCAGTTCCCGGGCCCTCGGGGGCTATGGCTACACCTTC.

In this sample, this clonotype turned up many times. J is TRBJ2-7 and V is TRBV5-1, with a weak D call TRBD1 (6 bases). The CDR3 has 13 amino acids. Trimming shortened V by 3 bases and J by 5 bases, and 12 bases separated the two germline ends. Germline V lookup: CDR1 SGHRS, CDR2 YFSETQ. CDR3 loop: CASSWGPVNEQYF. The CDR3 bases are TGCGCCAGCAGCTGGGGGCCGGTCAACGAGCAGTACTTC.

The rearrangement joins TRBV9 to TRBJ1-4; tentatively, D is TRBD1 (5 bases). CDR1 and CDR2 from the germline V gene are SGDLS and YYNGEE. Trimming shortened V by 0 bases and J by 7 bases, and 13 bases separated the two germline ends. CDR3 length: 15 amino acids. The CDR3 coding sequence is TGTGCCAGCAGCGTAGGAGGGGCGGGAGGTGAAAAACTGTTTTTT. Its protein is CASSVGGAGGEKLFF.

This rearrangement joins TRBV11-2 to TRBJ2-5, with D tentatively TRBD1 or TRBD2 (6 bases each). The CDR3 has 16 amino acids. V lost 5 bases and J 11 bases, leaving 27 bases between the germline ends. Germline CDR1 SGHAT, CDR2 FQNNGV. In DNA form, the CDR3 reads TGTGCCAGCAGCCCAATTTGGGGGGCGAGGTACAATGAGCAGTACTTC. This gives the protein CASSPIWGARYNEQYF.

This clonotype was observed a few times. The junction shows a germline mismatch at one end, possibly a read error. The J gene is TRBJ2-1, the V gene TRBV5-1, with 7 bases aligning to TRBD1. CDR1 is SGHRS and CDR2 is YFSETQ in the germline V gene. The CDR3 has 15 amino acids. The CDR3: CASSASGTAYNERFF. The CDR3 DNA reads as TGCGCCAGCAGCGCCTCCGGGACAGCTTACAATGAGCGGTTCTTC.

This clonotype was counted at least ten times. V and J are TRBV20-1 and TRBJ1-6; possibly TRBD1 for D (6 bases). Per germline, CDR1 DFQATT and CDR2 SNEGSKA (reference sequence). The CDR3 runs 13 residues. Between the trimmed V and J ends, which lost 5 bases and 10 bases, there was a span of 15 bases. Here the CDR3 reads CSAPGAVGSPLHF. CDR3 coding DNA: TGCAGTGCTCCAGGGGCCGTCGGCTCACCCCTCCACTTT.

The CDR3 DNA sequence: TGTGCCAGCAGCCAGAACCTAGCGGGGGGTTCGGAGACCCAGTACTTC. Its protein product is CASSQNLAGGSETQYF. The chain employs TRBV3-1 and TRBJ2-5, with 11 nucleotides matching TRBD2. V gave up 3 bases and J gave up 5 bases; unmatched junction bases: 8. This CDR3 spans 16 amino acids. Looked up from germline, CDR1 is LGHDT and CDR2 is YNNKEL (reference sequence).

The chain uses TRBV27 and TRBJ1-2, with D unresolved. Trimming pared 9 bases from V and 8 bases from J, leaving 13 bases between. Germline loops: CDR1 MNHEY, CDR2 SMNVEV (reference sequence). CDR3 length: 11 amino acids. CDR3 sequence reads: CASGDIDGYTF. As DNA, the CDR3 is TGTGCCAGTGGTGATATCGACGGCTACACCTTC.

Concerning this clonotype: Since a much larger clone is just one base distant, this may be a read error. The missing conserved phenylalanine or tryptophan at the end of this CDR3 makes a read error likely. V and J are TRBV3-1 and TRBJ2-7; D is possibly TRBD2 (5 bases). The J call is doubtful: the DNA matches TRBJ2-5 better. The germline gives CDR1 LGHDT, CDR2 YNNKEL (reference sequence). CDR3 length: 14 residues. Here the CDR3 reads CASSPDGGRETQYY. The CDR3 bases are TGTGCCAGCAGCCCAGATGGAGGAAGAGAGACCCAGTACTAC.

This clonotype was picked up a small number of times. This could be a read error, since a much larger clone is one nucleotide away. V and J are TRBV20-1 and TRBJ2-5; no reliable D call. Germline assignment: CDR1 DFQATT and CDR2 SNEGSKA (reference sequence). The CDR3 runs 11 residues. The V gene lost 1 base and the J gene lost 11 bases, with 11 bases spanning the gap. The CDR3 coding sequence is TGCAGTGCTAGAGCTGTCCATGAGCAGTACTTC. Protein product: CSARAVHEQYF.

This clonotype was observed a few times. J is TRBJ2-7 and V is TRBV28; 7 positions agree with TRBD1. The CDR3 totals 15 residues. The J segment lost 1 base and the V segment lost 4 bases, leaving 7 bases of the junction unmatched. Germline loops: CDR1 MDHEN, CDR2 SYDVKM. The CDR3 nucleotides are TGTGCCAGCAGTTCCATGACAGGGAATTCCTACGAGCAGTACTTC. Translating it yields CASSSMTGNSYEQYF.

Ten or more counts support this clonotype. The gene calls are TRBV6-5 and TRBJ2-5, with D possibly TRBD1 on 6 matching bases. CDR3 length: 11 amino acids. The V gene lost 2 bases and the J gene lost 11 bases, with 9 bases spanning the gap. Germline values: CDR1 MNHEY, CDR2 SVGAGI. CDR3 residues: CASSYRGSQYF. Here the CDR3 DNA reads TGTGCCAGCAGTTACAGGGGGTCGCAGTACTTC.